These 25 T cell receptor beta chains came from one sample sequenced in a study of T cells in Graves' hyperthyroidism and ophthalmopathy. The CDR3 regions of TCR beta were amplified from RNA transcripts. A first-round RT-PCR of the TCR CDR3 used the HTBI primer set. From the multiplex PCR reads, TCRdb called clonotypes with MiXCR, one entry per CDR3 protein. There are around 600,000 distinct CDR3 sequences in the sample; 15% to 17% occur only once, and about 7% lies in the top ten. The sequenced sample was blood. These receptors were collected from a woman aged 30 to 39 with Graves' hyperthyroidism.

This clonotype came up many times. The chain joins TRBV5-5 to TRBJ1-1, with D unclear. The CDR3 has 14 residues. V shed 4 bases and J shed 0 bases, with 10 bases lying between them. Germline assignment: CDR1 SGHKS and CDR2 YYEKEE (reference sequence). CDR3 coding DNA: TGTGCCAGCAGCCAGACACTTATGAACACTGAAGCTTTCTTT. Its translation: CASSQTLMNTEAFF.

This clonotype has a count of ten or more. V is TRBV12-3 or TRBV12-4 and J is TRBJ2-2; D possibly corresponds to TRBD1 (7 bases). This CDR3 region has 16 residues. Trimming cost V 7 bases and J 5 bases, with 20 bases left between them. CDR3 coding DNA: TGTGCCAGCAACCCATCATTGACAGGGAGGACCGGGGAGCTGTTTTTT. Amino acid sequence: CASNPSLTGRTGELFF.

This sequence joins TRBV29-1 and TRBJ1-1; a weak D match, TRBD1 (6 bases). In germline, CDR1 is SQVTM, CDR2 ANQGSEA. The germline V and J ends were trimmed by 5 bases and 0 bases, with 28 bases remaining between them. This CDR3 is 19 amino acids long. CDR3 amino acids: CSVQLLVPSTGRMNTEAFF. CDR3 sequence (DNA): TGCAGCGTTCAACTACTAGTCCCCTCGACAGGCCGCATGAACACTGAAGCTTTCTTT.

The chain has TRBV12-3 or TRBV12-4 and TRBJ1-1, with D perhaps matching TRBD1 (6 bases). The V gene lost 4 bases and the J gene lost 11 bases, with 14 bases spanning the gap. This CDR3 region has 12 residues. The chain's CDR3 is CASSYRSRGAFF. CDR3 in DNA: TGTGCCAGCAGTTACAGGTCCAGGGGCGCTTTCTTT.

The sample holds one count of this clonotype. The chain employs TRBV5-1 and TRBJ2-7, with 12 bases that match TRBD1. Per the germline V gene, CDR1 is SGHRS and CDR2 is YFSETQ. The CDR3 spans 14 residues. J was trimmed by 7 bases and V by 4 bases; bases with no gene match: 6. The CDR3 spells CASSPGDRGREQYF. CDR3 DNA sequence: TGCGCCAGCAGCCCTGGGGACAGGGGGCGTGAGCAGTACTTC. Complete variable domain (other parts from reference TRBV5-1 and TRBJ2-7): KAGVTQTPRYLIKTRGQQVTLSCSPISGHRSVSWYQQTPGQGLQFLFEYFSETQRNKGNFPGRFSGRQFSNSRSEMNVSTLELGDSALYLCASSPGDRGREQYFGPGTRLTVT.

The J gene is TRBJ2-4, the V gene TRBV27; D is uncertain. Germline assignment: CDR1 MNHEY and CDR2 SMNVEV (reference sequence). V lost 6 bases and J lost 2, with 11 bases in between. This CDR3 has 14 residues. The CDR3: CASSLVGPKNIQYF. The CDR3, as DNA: TGTGCCAGCAGCCTCGTCGGGCCCAAAAACATTCAGTACTTC.

This clonotype was detected many times. The CDR3 loop is CASSFGVAGETYEQYF. CDR3 in DNA: TGTGCCAGCAGTTTTGGGGTAGCGGGAGAGACCTACGAGCAGTACTTC. The V call is TRBV27, the J call TRBJ2-7, with 9 bases aligning to TRBD2. CDR1 is MNHEY and CDR2 is SMNVEV in the germline V gene (reference sequence). The V gene end was trimmed by 3 bases and the J gene end by 2 bases; junction bases not matched to a gene: 8. The CDR3 runs to 16 residues.

This clonotype was detected many times. The chain couples TRBV7-9 to TRBJ2-2, with 9 bases lining up with TRBD1. The CDR3 is made up of 16 amino acids. In germline, CDR1 is SEHNR, CDR2 FQNEAQ (reference sequence). Trimming cost V 5 bases and J 4 bases; bases outside gene matches: 8. CDR3 sequence (DNA): TGTGCCAGCAGCGCTTCGACAGGGGGGGCCACCGGGGAGCTGTTTTTT. Encoded protein: CASSASTGGATGELFF.

The chain is built from TRBV4-1 and TRBJ2-1, with 8 nucleotides matching TRBD2. The CDR3 is made up of 19 amino acids. The ends lost 1 base at V and 7 bases at J; junction bases unmatched: 18. Germline loops: CDR1 MGHRA, CDR2 YSYEKL. The CDR3 protein is CASSQGPRLTSASPNEQFF. CDR3 nucleotide sequence: TGCGCCAGCAGCCAAGGCCCTAGGTTGACTAGCGCATCCCCTAATGAGCAGTTCTTC.

This clonotype was detected ten times or more. V is TRBV18 and J is TRBJ2-7, with D possibly being TRBD2 (5 bases). The CDR3 has 13 residues. V was clipped by 6 bases and J by 2 bases, with 11 bases between them. Germline assignment: CDR1 KGHSH and CDR2 LQKENI. CDR3 loop: CASSTGVPYEQYF. The CDR3 nucleotides read TGTGCCAGCTCGACCGGGGTTCCCTACGAGCAGTACTTC.

This clonotype was seen a handful of times. The junction does not match germline at one end; this may be a read error. The chain couples TRBV6-5 to TRBJ1-1; D may be TRBD1 (6 bases). Germline V gene data show CDR1 as MNHEY and CDR2 as SVGAGI. CDR3 length: 14 amino acids. CDR3: CASSYGGFFTEASF. The CDR3 bases are TGTGCCAGCAGTTACGGGGGCTTTTTCACTGAAGCTTCCTTT.

The chain is built from TRBV5-8 and TRBJ1-4; D is possibly TRBD1 (6 bases). The CDR3 contains 16 residues. V was shortened by 3 bases and J by 4 bases, with 16 bases between the two germline ends. Germline-derived CDR1 and CDR2 are SGHTS and YDEGEE. The CDR3 spells CASSSSMGADNEKLFF. In DNA form, the CDR3 reads TGTGCCAGCAGCTCCTCGATGGGGGCTGATAATGAAAAACTGTTTTTT. Full variable domain (outside the CDR3, taken from reference TRBV5-8 and TRBJ1-4): EAGVTQSPTHLIKTRGQQATLRCSPISGHTSVYWYQQALGLGLQFLLWYDEGEERNRGNFPPRFSGRQFPNYSSELNVNALELEDSALYLCASSSSMGADNEKLFFGSGTQLSVL.

This clonotype showed up many times. CDR3 bases: TGTGCCAGCTCACCACAAAGATTCGGTACCGGGGAGCTGTTTTTT. Residues: CASSPQRFGTGELFF. The V call is TRBV18, the J call TRBJ2-2, with no clear D. CDR3 length equals 15 residues. Germline-derived CDR1 and CDR2 are KGHSH and LQKENI. Trimming took 1 base from V and 5 from J, leaving 11 bases between them.

This clonotype was counted ten times or more. This rearrangement joins TRBV7-9 to TRBJ2-7; 12 bases are shared with TRBD2. Germline CDR1 reads SEHNR; CDR2 reads FQNEAQ (reference sequence). Trimming cost V 1 base and J 2 bases; bases outside gene matches: 6. The CDR3 has 17 amino acids. CDR3 residues: CASSLGLAGGPAYEQYF. CDR3 DNA: TGTGCCAGCAGCTTAGGGCTAGCGGGAGGGCCGGCCTACGAGCAGTACTTC.

This clonotype came up many times. This chain links TRBV2 with TRBJ1-1; 8 bases align to TRBD1. The germline gives CDR1 SNHLY, CDR2 FYNNEI. The CDR3 has 14 residues. Unmatched junction bases numbered 4, after V lost 6 bases and J lost 1 base. The DNA of the CDR3 is TGTGCCAGCAGGAGAGGACAGGGGAACACTGAAGCTTTCTTT. It is translated as CASRRGQGNTEAFF.

This clonotype was counted ten times or more. The chain employs TRBV29-1 and TRBJ1-2; tentatively, D is TRBD1 (5 bases). Germline loops: CDR1 SQVTM, CDR2 ANQGSEA. Trimming removed 3 bases from V and 3 bases from J, with 8 bases in between. CDR3 length: 12 amino acids. This CDR3 reads CSVDPGDYGYTF. CDR3 sequence (DNA): TGCAGCGTTGATCCGGGGGACTATGGCTACACCTTC.

Remarks on this clonotype: This clone may be a read error of a much larger clone one base away. The chain combines TRBV3-2 with TRBJ1-5. TRBV3-2 is termed a pseudogene. This CDR3 has 12 residues. The CDR3 here is CASGQGGQPQHF. The CDR3, as DNA: TGTGCCAGCGGCCAAGGCGGGCAGCCCCAGCATTTT.

This clonotype showed up just a few times. The CDR3 sequence: CASSLGGGGWSNQPQHF. The CDR3 bases are TGTGCCAGCAGCTTAGGGGGGGGCGGGTGGAGCAATCAGCCCCAGCATTTT. The chain recombines TRBV7-8 with TRBJ1-5, with D possibly TRBD1 on 6 matching bases. The CDR3 totals 17 residues. Trimming pared 1 base from V and 1 base from J, leaving 14 bases between. CDR1 SGHVS and CDR2 FQNEAQ come from the germline V gene.

The rearrangement uses TRBV12-3 or TRBV12-4 and TRBJ1-5; TRBD1 is a possible D gene (6 bases). CDR3 length: 17 amino acids. V was pared by 7 bases and J by 0 bases, with 19 bases between. CDR3 nucleotides: TGTGCCAGCAAAGAGACAGGCCCACCATATAGCAATCAGCCCCAGCATTTT. Translating gives CASKETGPPYSNQPQHF.

This clonotype was recorded only once. The V gene is TRBV18, the J gene TRBJ2-7; tentatively, D is TRBD1 (5 bases). CDR1 is KGHSH, CDR2 LQKENI, per germline. The germline V and J ends were trimmed by 3 bases and 5 bases, with 14 bases remaining between them. The length of the CDR3 is 14 residues. CDR3 bases: TGTGCCAGCTCACCCCCCCCAGGGATGAACGAGCAGTACTTC. This translates into CASSPPPGMNEQYF.

This clonotype was counted only a few times. This sequence joins TRBV19 and TRBJ1-5, with 8 bases that match TRBD1. This CDR3 has 19 amino acids. Germline lookup yields CDR1 LNHDA and CDR2 SQIVND (reference sequence). With 3 bases clipped from V and 0 bases from J, the junction kept 13 bases outside the gene matches. CDR3 protein: CASSIFPQGEGGSNQPQHF. The CDR3 nucleotides are TGTGCCAGTAGTATCTTCCCACAGGGGGAAGGGGGTAGCAATCAGCCCCAGCATTTT.

With respect to this clonotype: A much larger clone differs from this one at a single base, so this may be a read error. The V gene is TRBV12-5, the J gene TRBJ1-1; no reliable D call. The CDR3 is 11 amino acids. From germline, CDR1 is LGHNT and CDR2 FRNRAP. V was cut by 7 bases and J by 6 bases, with 9 bases left in between. CDR3 loop: CASADGPEAFF. The CDR3 coding sequence is TGTGCTAGTGCAGATGGCCCTGAAGCTTTCTTT.

This clonotype has only a few counts. The rearrangement uses TRBV6-1 and TRBJ2-3, with D possibly being TRBD2 (6 bases). Germline V gene sequence: CDR1 MNHNS, CDR2 SASEGT. V was cut by 10 bases and J by 2 bases, with 13 bases left in between. The CDR3 has 13 residues. The CDR3 protein is CATTEGATDTQYF. CDR3 bases: TGTGCCACCACGGAGGGCGCCACAGATACGCAGTATTTT.

The chain carries TRBV4-3 and TRBJ2-4; 14 bases agree with TRBD2. Germline values: CDR1 LGHNA, CDR2 YSLEER. The CDR3 is made up of 18 amino acids. The junction had 12 bases not matched to a gene; V was cut back by 6 bases and J by 5 bases. The CDR3 coding sequence is TGCGCCAGCAGTCCGGGACTAGCGGGAGATGGGGGCCAAAACATTCAGTACTTC. Protein product: CASSPGLAGDGGQNIQYF.

The rearrangement joins TRBV4-3 to TRBJ1-2, with unresolved D. This CDR3 contains 14 residues. The germline V gene has CDR1 LGHNA and CDR2 YSLEER. V was clipped by 2 bases and J by 8 bases, with 15 bases between them. The CDR3 coding sequence is TGCGCCAGCAGCCAAATTAGAACGGGGAGCGGCTACACCTTC. Translated: CASSQIRTGSGYTF.